Described below is a single T cell receptor beta chain sequence and its context. Its antigen is not known. The data were obtained in a study of T cell responses to AZD1222 COVID-19 vaccine. General observations from the study: Targeting of unmutated variant regions was reportedly seen in nearly half of spike-specific TCRs. The repertoires were collected only after the peak T cell response. Baseline seropositivity characterized only a handful of AZD1222 recipients. Spike-specific TCR breadth and depth were elevated following two AZD1222 doses.

The data were produced by immunoSEQ multiplex PCR, yet TCRdb's version contains in-frame clones alone and is incomplete. The sample includes tens of thousands of clones, 85% to 90% of them seen just once. This specimen consisted of peripheral blood, obtained 28 days after the second AZD1222 dose. The receptor comes from an adult who received the AZD1222 COVID-19 vaccine.

CDR3 region: CAWRPGSSGNTIYF. The CDR3 DNA sequence: TGTGCCTGGAGACCGGGTAGCTCTGGAAACACCATATATTTT. The V and J genes are TRBV30 and TRBJ1-3; D not certain. Trimming cost V 3 bases and J 0 bases, with 9 bases left between them. CDR1 is GTSNPN, CDR2 SVGIG, per germline (reference sequence). The CDR3 is 14 amino acids.